This entry lists 21 T cell receptor beta chains sequenced from one sample in a study of blood T cell repertoires in COVID-19. The method was immunoSEQ multiplex PCR; TCRdb's version includes in-frame clones alone and lacks a portion of them. Among 260,000 or so clones, roughly 80% were seen once, and the ten largest hold around 4.7%. Sequences were obtained from peripheral blood. The source of these receptors is a woman in her 70s with acute or convalescent COVID-19.

V usage is TRBV5-6 and J usage is TRBJ2-1, with 7 positions matching TRBD2. This CDR3 contains 15 residues. The V segment lost 0 bases and the J segment 7 bases; nucleotides outside the gene matches: 7. Germline assignment: CDR1 SGHDT and CDR2 YYEEEE. The CDR3: CASSLAGGGPNEQFF. In DNA, the CDR3 is TGTGCCAGCAGCTTGGCGGGGGGAGGACCGAATGAGCAGTTCTTC.

This chain uses TRBV25-1 with TRBJ1-1; maybe TRBD1 (6 bases). V shed 2 bases and J shed 4 bases, with 11 bases lying between them. The germline V gene encodes CDR1 MGHDK and CDR2 SYGVNS. The CDR3 runs 14 residues. The CDR3, as DNA: TGTGCCAGCAGTGAAATCTGGGGGCGCACTGAAGCTTTCTTT. Its translation: CASSEIWGRTEAFF.

The rearrangement joins TRBV6-5 to TRBJ1-1; a weak D match, TRBD1 (6 bases). V lost 4 bases to trimming and J lost 10 bases, with 16 bases between them. The germline V gene has CDR1 MNHEY and CDR2 SVGAGI. The CDR3 runs 13 residues. Here the CDR3 reads CASSFSPGTRAFF. CDR3 bases: TGTGCCAGCAGTTTTTCGCCCGGGACAAGAGCTTTCTTT.

V is TRBV5-1 and J is TRBJ1-1; D gene unclear. V shed 4 bases and J shed 7 bases, with 11 bases lying between them. Germline V gene sequence: CDR1 SGHRS, CDR2 YFSETQ. This CDR3 region has 12 residues. DNA for the CDR3: TGCGCCAGCAGCGGATCCCGGGGTGAAGCTTTCTTT. It codes for CASSGSRGEAFF.

The DNA of the CDR3 is TGTGCCAGCAGCCAAGGCAGGGGCCATAATTCACCCCTCCACTTT. This translates into CASSQGRGHNSPLHF. The genes are TRBV4-2 and TRBJ1-6, with D possibly matching TRBD1 (6 bases). Germline values: CDR1 LGHNA, CDR2 YNFKEQ. The CDR3 length is 15 residues. The V and J ends lost 1 base and 5 bases respectively, with 9 bases between them.

V is TRBV4-3 and J is TRBJ1-2, with 8 bases identical to TRBD1. V dropped 4 bases and J dropped 4; count of bases not matched to a gene: 5. CDR1 and CDR2 from the germline V gene are LGHNA and YSLEER. This CDR3 has 14 amino acids. CDR3 coding DNA: TGCGCCAGCAGCCCCGACAGGGGCCCCTATGGCTACACCTTC. It translates to CASSPDRGPYGYTF.

The chain joins TRBV24-1 to TRBJ1-5; perhaps TRBD1 as D (5 bases). V was pared by 3 bases and J by 3 bases, with 11 bases between. CDR3 size: 15 residues. The germline V gene has CDR1 KGHDR and CDR2 SFDVKD. CDR3 sequence: CATSDGPGHNQPQHF. CDR3 nucleotides: TGTGCCACCAGTGATGGGCCCGGACACAATCAGCCCCAGCATTTT.

V gene TRBV11-2 combines with J gene TRBJ2-5; weak D call: TRBD2 (6 bases). The CDR3 has 13 amino acids. Looked up from germline, CDR1 is SGHAT and CDR2 is FQNNGV. With 7 bases removed from V and 5 bases from J, the gap between germline ends came to 14 bases. CDR3 nucleotides: TGTGCCAGCAACCTGGGACTGGCGGAGACCCAGTACTTC. It specifies CASNLGLAETQYF.

This clone was found once. V is TRBV25-1 and J is TRBJ2-5; a weak D match, TRBD1 (5 bases). The CDR3 runs to 15 residues. V lost 3 bases, J lost 4 bases, and 15 bases lay in between. Looked up from germline, CDR1 is MGHDK and CDR2 is SYGVNS. CDR3 coding DNA: TGTGCCAGCAGTGATAGTAAGGGGTGGGGAGAGACCCAGTACTTC. Translation gives CASSDSKGWGETQYF.

The chain links TRBV3-1 (or the pseudogene TRBV3-2) to TRBJ2-6, with no clear D. Germline V gives CDR1 LGHDT, CDR2 YNNKEL (reference sequence). Deletions cut 1 base from V and 0 bases from J, with 7 bases between. The CDR3 runs 16 residues. This CDR3 is CASSQVPNSGANVLTF. The CDR3 DNA is TGTGCCAGCAGCCAAGTGCCTAACTCTGGGGCCAACGTCCTGACTTTC.

CDR3 in DNA: TGTGCCACCAGCAGCGGTTCAGGGGGCATGGGTCAGCCCCAGCATTTT. Amino acid sequence: CATSSGSGGMGQPQHF. The chain combines TRBV15 with TRBJ1-5; 8 positions agree with TRBD1. Trimming at V came to 3 bases and at J to 6 bases, leaving 10 bases not matched to a gene. The CDR3 extends over 16 amino acids. The germline CDR1 and CDR2 sequences are LNHNV and YYDKDF (reference sequence).

The V call is TRBV9, the J call TRBJ2-1, with 11 nucleotides matching TRBD1. The CDR3 is 15 amino acids. Germline CDR1 and CDR2: SGDLS and YYNGEE. Germline trimming cut 4 bases from V and 6 bases from J; bases unmatched to any gene: 6. CDR3 loop: CASSTGQGAFNEQFF. CDR3 in DNA: TGTGCCAGCAGCACAGGACAGGGGGCTTTCAATGAGCAGTTCTTC.

A few counts support this clone. The chain links TRBV6-1 to TRBJ1-3; no definite D call. The germline V and J ends were trimmed by 2 bases and 0 bases, with 11 bases remaining between them. This CDR3 contains 16 residues. Looked up from germline, CDR1 is MNHNS and CDR2 is SASEGT. The CDR3 DNA reads as TGTGCCAGCAGTGAATTATTCGAGAGCTCTGGAAACACCATATATTTT. This translates into CASSELFESSGNTIYF.

Turning to this clone: The same CDR3 is also encoded by other DNA sequences in this sample. The chain links TRBV6-1 to TRBJ1-2, with D tentatively TRBD1 (5 bases). CDR1 is MNHNS and CDR2 is SASEGT in the germline V gene. The V end was cut by 2 bases, the J end by 4 bases, with 8 bases between. The CDR3 sequence is 13 residues long. The CDR3 loop reads CASSERGSYGYTF. The CDR3, as DNA: TGTGCCAGCAGTGAACGGGGGTCCTATGGCTACACCTTC.

The CDR3 loop is CATSRDRESRQPQHF. The CDR3 nucleotides are TGTGCCACCAGCAGAGATCGGGAGAGCAGACAGCCCCAGCATTTT. The rearrangement uses TRBV15 and TRBJ1-5; the D is unclear. The CDR3 sequence is 15 residues long. V was pared by 0 bases and J by 7 bases, with 13 bases between. Germline CDR1 LNHNV, CDR2 YYDKDF (reference sequence).

This chain connects TRBV7-9 to TRBJ1-5, with a weak D call TRBD1 (5 bases). V lost 1 base and J 1 base, leaving 17 bases between the germline ends. The CDR3 is made up of 18 amino acids. CDR1 and CDR2 (germline): SEHNR, FQNEAQ (reference sequence). The CDR3 DNA sequence: TGTGCCAGCAGCTTAGATGGAATTTGGGGGGAGAGCAATCAGCCCCAGCATTTT. The encoded protein is CASSLDGIWGESNQPQHF.

The chain employs TRBV6-5 and TRBJ1-5; D not resolved. V shed 8 bases and J shed 5 bases, with 13 bases lying between them. The CDR3 is made up of 13 amino acids. CDR1 and CDR2 (germline): MNHEY, SVGAGI. CDR3 nucleotides: TGTGCCAGCGACCAGGTAACGGATCAGCCCCAGCATTTT. Translated: CASDQVTDQPQHF.

About this clone: Other DNA sequences in this sample translate to the same CDR3. The chain recombines TRBV5-6 with TRBJ1-6, with 7 bases lining up with TRBD1. Trimming cost V 1 base and J 10 bases; bases outside gene matches: 2. Germline V lookup: CDR1 SGHDT, CDR2 YYEEEE. This CDR3 region has 13 residues. The DNA for the CDR3 is TGTGCCAGCAGCTTGACAGGGGAGTCACCCCTCCACTTT. Encoded protein: CASSLTGESPLHF.

The rearrangement links TRBV19 to TRBJ1-3; 7 bases are a match to TRBD1. CDR3 size: 13 residues. Trimming removed 7 bases from V and 10 bases from J; junction bases left unmatched: 10. Germline values: CDR1 LNHDA, CDR2 SQIVND (reference sequence). The CDR3 coding sequence is TGTGCCAGTAAGGACAGGACTGGAGGGACCATATATTTT. Protein sequence: CASKDRTGGTIYF.

This clone was seen only a few times. V is TRBV7-9 and J is TRBJ1-5, with D possibly being TRBD1 (6 bases). V dropped 2 bases and J dropped 7 bases, with 12 bases sitting between them. Germline V gene sequence: CDR1 SEHNR, CDR2 FQNEAQ (reference sequence). The CDR3 spans 14 residues. CDR3 loop: CASSLTSGDQPQHF. The CDR3 coding sequence is TGTGCCAGCAGCTTAACTTCAGGGGACCAGCCCCAGCATTTT.

The chain employs TRBV15 and TRBJ1-5, with a possible D match to TRBD1 (6 bases). The CDR3 totals 15 residues. Germline V lookup: CDR1 LNHNV, CDR2 YYDKDF (reference sequence). Trimming took 0 bases from V and 4 from J, leaving 10 bases between them. CDR3 nucleotide sequence: TGTGCCACCAGCAGAGATCCAGGGGCTAATCAGCCCCAGCATTTT. It yields the protein CATSRDPGANQPQHF.